This T cell receptor beta chain was captured in a study of blood T cell repertoires in COVID-19. CDR3 length: 13 residues. Germline V lookup: CDR1 SGHTA, CDR2 FQGTGA. V lost 2 bases, J lost 3 bases, and 4 bases lay in between. Original analysis: Estimation of nucleated cell counts relied on the amplification of reference gene primers. Profiling relied on immunoSEQ multiplex PCR, and the TCRdb table lists in-frame clones only, not all of them. V and J calls and clone size are as listed in that table; D and trimming were resolved from the DNA. Among 50,000 to 70,000 clones listed, 88% were seen once. Sequencing used peripheral blood. This chain uses TRBV7-3 with TRBJ2-2; D unclear. The sequence was obtained from a woman in her sixties or seventies with active COVID-19. The CDR3 is CASSLLDTGELFF. DNA for the CDR3: TGTGCCAGCAGCTTACTAGACACCGGGGAGCTGTTTTTT.